This T cell receptor beta chain was recorded in a study of T cell responses to AZD1222 COVID-19 vaccine. Only in-frame clones appear in the TCRdb table, and some are missing; sequencing was by immunoSEQ multiplex PCR. The table includes 110,000 or so clones, about 90% detected once. Study-wide results and limits: The study sampled repertoires only after the peak T cell response.

Second-dose timings of about 4 or about 12 weeks were pooled. Of note for this clone: The antigen is undetermined.

The CDR3 runs 14 residues. CDR1 is MNHEY and CDR2 is SVGAGI in the germline V gene. The germline V and J ends were trimmed by 5 bases and 6 bases, with 11 bases remaining between them. The source of this sequence is an adult who received the AZD1222 COVID-19 vaccine. Specimen: peripheral blood, collected 28 days after the second AZD1222 dose. The genes are TRBV6-5 and TRBJ1-6, with unresolved D. CDR3 in DNA: TGTGCCAGCAGTAGGACCGGGAGTAATTCACCCCTCCACTTT. It yields the protein CASSRTGSNSPLHF.